This T cell receptor beta chain appears in the sequencing data of a study of blood T cell repertoires in COVID-19. In the study overall: The United States, Italy and Spain supplied acute and convalescent COVID-19 samples. From T cells, B-cell-depleted T cells, or PBMCs came the material, which was cDNA or gDNA.

Germline V gene sequence: CDR1 MDHEN, CDR2 SYDVKM. J was trimmed by 8 bases and V by 2 bases; bases with no gene match: 10. The CDR3 has 15 residues. The authors' processing: Researchers report that nucleated cell counts were estimated from reference gene primer amplification. Data came from immunoSEQ multiplex PCR; TCRdb stores just in-frame clones and leaves some out. V, J and clone size are those of that table, while D and trimming were read from the DNA. The sample gives roughly 250,000 clones, 82% of which show up once; more than 4.5% is in the top ten. The receptor comes from a woman of 80 years or more with active or convalescent COVID-19. V and J are TRBV28 and TRBJ2-7; the match to TRBD1 covers 9 bases. Sequencing was done on a sample of peripheral blood. The CDR3 bases are TGTGCCAGCAGTTTAACGAGACAGGGGGAGACAAAGCAGTACTTC. Translation gives CASSLTRQGETKQYF. Full variable domain (rest looked up from reference TRBV28 and TRBJ2-7): DVKVTQSSRYLVKRTGEKVFLECVQDMDHENMFWYRQDPGLGLRLIYFSYDVKMKEKGDIPEGYSVSREKKERFSLILESASTNQTSMYLCASSLTRQGETKQYFGPGTRLTVT.